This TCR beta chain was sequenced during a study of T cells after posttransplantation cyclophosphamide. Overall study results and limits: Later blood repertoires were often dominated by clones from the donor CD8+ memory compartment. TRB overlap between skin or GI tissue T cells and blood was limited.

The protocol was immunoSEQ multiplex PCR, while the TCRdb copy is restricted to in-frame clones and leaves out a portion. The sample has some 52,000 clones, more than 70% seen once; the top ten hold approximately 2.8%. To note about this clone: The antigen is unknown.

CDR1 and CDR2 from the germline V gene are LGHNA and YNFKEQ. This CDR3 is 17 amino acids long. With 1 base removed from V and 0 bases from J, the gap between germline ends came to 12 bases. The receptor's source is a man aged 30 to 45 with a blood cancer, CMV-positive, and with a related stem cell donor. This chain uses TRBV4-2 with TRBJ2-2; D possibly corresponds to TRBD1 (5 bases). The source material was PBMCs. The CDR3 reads CASSQVVAGPNTGELFF. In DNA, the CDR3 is TGTGCCAGCAGCCAAGTAGTGGCAGGGCCGAACACCGGGGAGCTGTTTTTT.